Listed here are 18 T cell receptor beta chains from one sample, sequenced in a study of molecular identifiers for immune sequencing clone quantification. TCRdb re-called the PCR reads through MiXCR, storing one row per CDR3 protein. The top ten hold about 0.81% of the sample, which has hundreds of thousands of distinct CDR3 sequences, around 25% seen once. What was sequenced was naive CD8+ T cells from blood, with Jurkat cell RNA spiked in. Noted subset: FACS-sorted CD8+CD4-CCR7+CD45RA+ naive T cells. The receptors derive from a human donor in good health. Some libraries in this study had Jurkat cell RNA spiked in.

This clonotype was picked up a small number of times. The gene calls are TRBV6-2 or TRBV6-3 and TRBJ2-1, with 7 bases matching TRBD2. The CDR3 extends over 16 amino acids. CDR1 and CDR2 (germline): MNHEY, SVGEGT. With V trimmed by 6 bases and J by 0 bases, 8 bases remained unmatched. CDR3 amino acids: CASSLGTTLSYNEQFF. In DNA form, the CDR3 reads TGTGCCAGCAGCCTAGGGACTACCCTCTCCTACAATGAGCAGTTCTTC.

This clonotype was detected only a few times. V and J are TRBV6-5 and TRBJ1-1, with a possible D match to TRBD1 (5 bases). Germline assignment: CDR1 MNHEY and CDR2 SVGAGI. Deletions cut 2 bases from V and 8 bases from J, with 12 bases between. The length of the CDR3 is 13 residues. CDR3 nucleotides: TGTGCCAGCAGTTACGGGCAGGGTTTGGAAGCTTTCTTT. Translating gives CASSYGQGLEAFF.

In this sample, this clonotype turned up a few times. The V call is TRBV13, the J call TRBJ2-7; 8 nucleotides line up with TRBD1. V shed 5 bases, J shed 7 bases, and the junction held 13 bases outside the gene matches. Per the germline V gene, CDR1 is PRHDT and CDR2 is FYEKMQ (reference sequence). CDR3 length: 15 residues. CDR3 amino acids: CASSARAQGAWEQYF. In DNA form, the CDR3 reads TGTGCCAGCAGCGCGAGGGCTCAGGGGGCTTGGGAGCAGTACTTC.

Note on this clonotype: A much larger clone is a single base away; this may be a read error. The J gene is TRBJ2-3, the V gene TRBV19; TRBD1 agrees at 8 bases. Germline CDR1 is LNHDA and CDR2 is SQIVND (reference sequence). The CDR3 has 13 amino acids. This CDR3 is CASTLTGADTPYF. CDR3 sequence (DNA): TGTGCCAGTACCCTGACAGGGGCAGATACGCCGTATTTT.

Remarks on this clonotype: It may be a read error: a sequence one base away is much more abundant. The chain employs TRBV29-1 and TRBJ2-1, with D maybe TRBD2 (7 bases). This CDR3 is built from 17 residues. Germline V lookup: CDR1 SQVTM, CDR2 ANQGSEA. The V gene lost 1 base and the J gene lost 8 bases, with 24 bases spanning the gap. DNA of the CDR3: TGCAGCGTTGAAGCTGGAGTGGGGGGGGCACTAATGGATGAGCAGTTCTTC. Amino acids: CSVEAGVGGALMDEQFF.

There are many counts of this clonotype. The chain links TRBV2 to TRBJ2-3; 8 nucleotides match TRBD2. The germline gives CDR1 SNHLY, CDR2 FYNNEI. The V and J ends lost 0 bases and 2 bases, in that order; junction bases with no gene match: 10. The CDR3 is 18 residues long. The CDR3 bases are TGTGCCAGCAGTGAAGCCCCCAGTGCGGGGGGATACACAGATACGCAGTATTTT. It codes for CASSEAPSAGGYTDTQYF.

The rearrangement links TRBV5-5 to TRBJ2-7; a possible D gene is TRBD2 (5 bases). The CDR3 spans 12 residues. The germline V and J ends were trimmed by 1 base and 6 bases, with 8 bases remaining between them. CDR1 and CDR2 from the germline V gene are SGHKS and YYEKEE (reference sequence). CDR3 nucleotide sequence: TGTGCCAGCAGCTTGTGGGGAGCCGAGCAGTACTTC. The encoded protein is CASSLWGAEQYF.

Concerning this clonotype: A much larger clonotype is one base distant, so this may be a read error. CDR3 in DNA: TGCAGTGCTCTGGACAGGGACAATCAGCCCCAGCATTTT. This sequence encodes CSALDRDNQPQHF. This chain uses TRBV20-1 with TRBJ1-5, with 8 bases aligning to TRBD1. The CDR3 runs to 13 residues. Per the germline V gene, CDR1 is DFQATT and CDR2 is SNEGSKA (reference sequence). The trim removed 5 bases at V and 3 bases at J, leaving 3 bases unmatched.

The count of this clonotype is one. This clone may be a read error of a much larger clone one base away. This likely comes from a read error, as the CDR3 has no conserved phenylalanine or tryptophan at its end. The chain carries TRBV5-4 and TRBJ2-1, with a possible D match to TRBD1 (5 bases). The CDR3 runs to 13 residues. From germline, CDR1 is SGHNT and CDR2 YYREEE (reference sequence). Trimming removed 4 bases at V and 5 bases at J, with 10 bases between. CDR3 in amino acids: CASSTMTDNEQFI. The CDR3 region has the DNA TGTGCCAGCAGCACGATGACAGACAATGAGCAGTTCATC.

V and J are TRBV12-3 or TRBV12-4 and TRBJ2-7; D call uncertain. CDR3 length: 12 residues. The V end lost 6 bases, the J end lost 6 bases, and 12 bases lay between the germline ends. The chain's CDR3 is CASSVVKGEQYF. CDR3 coding DNA: TGTGCCAGCAGCGTTGTTAAGGGCGAGCAGTACTTC.

This clonotype has a single count. J is TRBJ1-1 and V is TRBV7-9; no firm D call. V lost 11 bases, J lost 11 bases, and 21 bases lay in between. This CDR3 is 12 amino acids long. From germline, CDR1 is SEHNR and CDR2 FQNEAQ (reference sequence). The CDR3 is CARRLDLCDAFF. The CDR3 bases are TGTGCCCGCCGCTTAGATCTGTGTGACGCTTTCTTT. The variable domain in full, completed from reference TRBV7-9 and TRBJ1-1, reads DTGVSQNPRHKITKRGQNVTFRCDPISEHNRLYWYRQTLGQGPEFLTYFQNEAQLEKSRLLSDRFSAERPKGSFSTLEIQRTEQGDSAMYLCARRLDLCDAFFGQGTRLTVV.

This clonotype was recorded a few times. The chain employs TRBV7-8 and TRBJ2-3; the match to TRBD2 covers 10 bases. Germline V gives CDR1 SGHVS, CDR2 FQNEAQ. The CDR3 extends over 20 amino acids. J lost 1 base, V lost 0 bases, and 13 bases had no gene match. DNA of the CDR3: TGTGCCAGCAGCTTAGCGTTGTCGAGCGGGGGGGCTGATGGCACAGATACGCAGTATTTT. As protein: CASSLALSSGGADGTDTQYF.

V and J are TRBV9 and TRBJ1-1; D is possibly TRBD1 (5 bases). The germline V gene encodes CDR1 SGDLS and CDR2 YYNGEE. Trimming removed 4 bases at V and 4 bases at J, with 11 bases between. The CDR3 runs 13 residues. This chain's CDR3 is CASSTGGPTEAFF. The CDR3 DNA sequence: TGTGCCAGCAGCACCGGGGGACCCACTGAAGCTTTCTTT.

About this clonotype: Since no conserved phenylalanine or tryptophan closes the CDR3, a read error is the likely cause. The chain combines TRBV5-5 with TRBJ2-7; D is possibly TRBD2 (6 bases). V lost 4 bases and J lost 5, with 10 bases in between. In germline, CDR1 is SGHKS, CDR2 YYEKEE (reference sequence). The CDR3 totals 12 residues. This CDR3 reads CASSLPGDEQYL. The DNA of the CDR3 is TGTGCCAGCAGCCTCCCGGGGGACGAGCAGTACTTG.

This clonotype was seen more than once but under ten times. The chain links TRBV6-2 or TRBV6-3 to TRBJ1-5; 7 bases match TRBD1. CDR1 is MNHEY, CDR2 SVGEGT, per germline. The ends lost 10 bases at V and 4 bases at J; junction bases unmatched: 13. The CDR3 extends over 15 amino acids. The chain's CDR3 is CATSRRDSENQPQHF. CDR3 bases: TGTGCCACCTCCCGACGGGACAGCGAGAATCAGCCCCAGCATTTT.

This clonotype was seen more than once but under ten times. The CDR3 region is CRGGGGGGTEAFF. DNA for the CDR3: TGCCGCGGGGGTGGGGGGGGTGGCACTGAAGCTTTCTTT. The V call is TRBV29-1, the J call TRBJ1-1; tentative D call: TRBD1 (5 bases). Germline V lookup: CDR1 SQVTM, CDR2 ANQGSEA. The CDR3 runs to 13 residues.

A note on this clonotype: Just one base apart from a much larger clone, this may be a read error. This chain links TRBV20-1 with TRBJ2-3; 12 nucleotides align to TRBD2. The CDR3 has 18 residues. Germline V gene sequence: CDR1 DFQATT, CDR2 SNEGSKA (reference sequence). Here the CDR3 DNA reads TGCAGTGCTAGATCGCCGACTAGCGGGAGCGTATGGACAGATGCGCAGTATTTT. Protein product: CSARSPTSGSVWTDAQYF.

This clonotype has more than one count but fewer than ten. The rearrangement uses TRBV30 and TRBJ2-7; D not resolved. The CDR3 extends over 14 amino acids. Germline V gene sequence: CDR1 GTSNPN, CDR2 SVGIG (reference sequence). The V gene lost 0 bases and the J gene lost 5 bases, with 14 bases spanning the gap. The CDR3 DNA is TGTGCCTGGAGTGTACTGTCGGGTATTAACGAGCAGTACTTC. It yields the protein CAWSVLSGINEQYF. The full variable domain, rest sourced from reference TRBV30 and TRBJ2-7, is SQTIHQWPATLVQPVGSPLSLECTVEGTSNPNLYWYRQAAGRGLQLLFYSVGIGQISSEVPQNLSASRPQDRQFILSSKKLLLSDSGFYLCAWSVLSGINEQYFGPGTRLTVT.